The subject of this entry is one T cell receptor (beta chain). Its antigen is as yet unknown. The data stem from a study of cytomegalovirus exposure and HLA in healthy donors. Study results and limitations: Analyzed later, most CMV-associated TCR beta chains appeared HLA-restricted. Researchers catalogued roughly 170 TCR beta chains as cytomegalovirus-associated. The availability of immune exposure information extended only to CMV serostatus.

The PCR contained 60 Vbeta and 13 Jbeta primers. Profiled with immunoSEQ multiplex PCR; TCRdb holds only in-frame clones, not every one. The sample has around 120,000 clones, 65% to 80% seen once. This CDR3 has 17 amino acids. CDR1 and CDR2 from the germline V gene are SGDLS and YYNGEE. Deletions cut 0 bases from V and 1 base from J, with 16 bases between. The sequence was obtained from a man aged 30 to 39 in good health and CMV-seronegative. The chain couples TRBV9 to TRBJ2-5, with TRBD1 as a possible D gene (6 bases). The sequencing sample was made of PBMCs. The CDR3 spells CASSVDITGTLQETQYF. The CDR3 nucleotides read TGTGCCAGCAGCGTAGACATCACCGGGACACTCCAAGAGACCCAGTACTTC.